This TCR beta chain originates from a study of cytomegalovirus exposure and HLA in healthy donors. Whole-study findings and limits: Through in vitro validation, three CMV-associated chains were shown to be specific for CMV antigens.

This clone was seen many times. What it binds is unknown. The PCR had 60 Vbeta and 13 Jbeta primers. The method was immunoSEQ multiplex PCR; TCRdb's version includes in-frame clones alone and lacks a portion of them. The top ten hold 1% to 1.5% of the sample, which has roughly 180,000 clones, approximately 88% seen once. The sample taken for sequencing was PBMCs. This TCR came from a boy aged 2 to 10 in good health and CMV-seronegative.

CDR3 loop: CAISEPTGGDEQYF. Written as DNA, the CDR3 is TGTGCCATCAGTGAACCGACAGGGGGCGACGAGCAGTACTTC. The rearrangement links TRBV10-3 to TRBJ2-7; TRBD1 aligns across 10 bases. This CDR3 has 14 amino acids. The V gene's germline CDR1 is ENHRY and CDR2 SYGVKD. V lost 3 bases, J lost 5 bases, and 4 bases stayed unmatched.